This T cell receptor beta chain was identified in a study of cytomegalovirus exposure and HLA in healthy donors. Details on this clone: The antigen is undetermined.

Both 60 Vbeta primers and 13 Jbeta primers went into the PCR. Per the original methods: A follow-up analysis tallied about 80 million unique TCR beta chains, roughly 10 million shared. The repertoire was sequenced with immunoSEQ multiplex PCR; TCRdb's copy has only in-frame clones and lacks some. The V and J calls and the clone size are those of that table, but D and trimming were determined from the DNA. This table has tens of thousands of clones, just under 80% appearing once. Points from the study as a whole: The authors listed approximately 150 TCR beta chains as cytomegalovirus-associated.

Trimming took 8 bases from V and 10 from J; bases not matched to a gene: 15. The CDR3 is 15 residues long. The germline V gene has CDR1 MNHNY and CDR2 SVGAGI (reference sequence). The chain recombines TRBV6-6 with TRBJ2-1; 9 bases line up with TRBD1. The receptor's source is a woman in her 40s in good health and CMV-seronegative. Sequences were obtained from PBMCs. In nucleotides, the CDR3 is TGTGCCAGCGAGGGATTGGGACAGGGCCTCATCGAGCAGTTCTTC. This sequence encodes CASEGLGQGLIEQFF.